The 7 T cell receptor beta chains presented below share a single source sample, sequenced in a study of cytomegalovirus exposure and HLA in healthy donors (dated by TCRdb to 2016 to 2017). The library was prepared using the immunoSEQ multiplex PCR assay. A mixture of 60 forward primers for TCR Vbeta segments and 13 reverse primers for TCR Jbeta segments was used in the multiplex PCR. TCRdb provides this immuneACCESS table in a form limited to in-frame rearrangements. Some clones are lacking; in checked studies, under half of them reflect an unresolved V gene, and why the rest are absent is not known. In this sample the table shows fewer than 200,000 clones, roughly 80% of which occur a single time. The ten largest clones represent around 6.7% of the sample. The sequenced sample consisted of PBMCs. All receptors derive from a woman younger than 45 in good health and CMV-seropositive.

This chain links TRBV7-2 with TRBJ2-1, with D maybe TRBD2 (5 bases). From germline, CDR1 is SGHTA and CDR2 FQGNSA. There are 15 residues in the CDR3. V gave up 5 bases and J gave up 0 bases, with 11 bases separating them. Here the CDR3 DNA reads TGTGCCAGCAGCACTACGGGGTCCTCCTACAATGAGCAGTTCTTC. Translated, it gives CASSTTGSSYNEQFF. The full variable domain, completed using reference TRBV7-2 and TRBJ2-1, is GAGVSQSPSNKVTEKGKDVELRCDPISGHTALYWYRQSLGQGLEFLIYFQGNSAPDKSGLPSDRFSAERTGGSVSTLTIQRTQQEDSAVYLCASSTTGSSYNEQFFGPGTRLTVL.

The chain recombines TRBV13 with TRBJ1-2; TRBD1 aligns across 7 bases. Losses at the gene ends were 0 bases for V and 5 bases for J; bases not matched to a gene: 12. Germline-derived CDR1 and CDR2 are PRHDT and FYEKMQ (reference sequence). The CDR3 has 17 amino acids. The CDR3 DNA follows: TGTGCCAGCAGCTTAGGCCGAAGGGCGGGACAGATATATGGCTACACCTTC. This gives the protein CASSLGRRAGQIYGYTF.

The chain uses TRBV29-1 and TRBJ2-7; 7 bases agree with TRBD2. Trimming at V came to 6 bases and at J to 7 bases, leaving 15 bases not matched to a gene. The CDR3 spans 14 residues. Germline CDR1 and CDR2: SQVTM and ANQGSEA. In nucleotides, the CDR3 is TGCAGCGTCCGCCGGAGGGCGGGGGAGGGAGAGCAGTACTTC. Protein: CSVRRRAGEGEQYF.

The chain recombines TRBV11-2 with TRBJ1-6; the D gene is possibly TRBD1 (5 bases). Germline CDR1 is SGHAT and CDR2 is FQNNGV. The CDR3 is made up of 15 amino acids. V was clipped by 5 bases and J by 7 bases, with 15 bases between them. In DNA, the CDR3 is TGTGCCAGCAGCACCCGGGGGAGCGAGAATTCACCCCTCCACTTT. Translating gives CASSTRGSENSPLHF.

The chain is built from TRBV29-1 and TRBJ2-2, with TRBD1 matching over 7 bases. Germline-derived CDR1 and CDR2 are SQVTM and ANQGSEA. Germline trimming cut 6 bases from V and 0 bases from J; bases unmatched to any gene: 4. The CDR3 contains 14 residues. CDR3 loop: CSVKGTANTGELFF. DNA for the CDR3: TGCAGCGTAAAAGGGACAGCGAACACCGGGGAGCTGTTTTTT.

The V call is TRBV5-1, the J call TRBJ1-2; unclear D gene. With 0 bases removed from V and 1 base from J, the gap between germline ends came to 4 bases. CDR1 is SGHRS, CDR2 YFSETQ, per germline. CDR3 length equals 13 residues. The CDR3 protein is CASSLVSNYGYTF. The CDR3 bases are TGCGCCAGCAGCTTGGTCAGTAACTATGGCTACACCTTC.

This sequence joins TRBV9 and TRBJ2-1; the match to TRBD1 covers 10 bases. With 3 bases clipped from V and 7 bases from J, the junction kept 7 bases outside the gene matches. The CDR3 is made up of 15 amino acids. CDR1 and CDR2 (germline): SGDLS, YYNGEE. This CDR3 is CASSARQGARNEQFF. The CDR3 bases are TGTGCCAGCAGCGCACGACAGGGGGCGCGAAATGAGCAGTTCTTC.